The table lists the clone carrying this T cell receptor (beta chain) with a few counts. Its antigen is unknown. These data originate in a study of identical twins. Study-level points and caveats: Insertion counts were lower in abundant cord blood beta clonotypes, a trend that memory repertoires did not show.

TCRdb reprocessed the 5' RACE reads via MiXCR and lists one record per CDR3 protein. The repertoire holds 400,000 to 500,000 distinct CDR3 sequences, about 13% seen once, with more than 0.8% in the top ten. CDR3 length: 17 residues. Losses at the gene ends were 2 bases for V and 3 bases for J; bases not matched to a gene: 8. The germline gives CDR1 DFQATT, CDR2 SNEGSKA (reference sequence). These same data were also listed under a study on yellow fever vaccine responses in identical twins.

This clonotype was obtained from a woman aged 18-29 years in good health. The specimen was CD4+ T cells sorted from blood. The genes are TRBV20-1 and TRBJ2-1; 12 bases match TRBD1. The CDR3, as DNA: TGCAGTGCTAGAAGGGACAGGGGGCTCAACAACTACAATGAGCAGTTCTTC. The encoded protein is CSARRDRGLNNYNEQFF.